The 27 T cell receptor beta chains listed next were all sequenced from one sample in a study of neurological immune-mediated disorders. MiXCR, run by TCRdb on the 5' RACE reads, gives a single entry per CDR3 protein. The sample shows 44,000 or so distinct CDR3 sequences, under 6.5% of them seen only once. Source material: CD4+ T cells from blood. Receptor source: a woman aged 35 to 49 in good health.

In its sample, this clonotype was seen many times. J is TRBJ2-4 and V is TRBV6-6; D unclear. CDR1 is MNHNY and CDR2 is SVGAGI in the germline V gene (reference sequence). The length of the CDR3 is 18 residues. V was pared by 0 bases and J by 0 bases, with 15 bases between. CDR3 sequence (DNA): TGTGCCAGCAGTTACTCTAGGTGGCAGTCCCTAGCCAAAAACATTCAGTACTTC. It encodes CASSYSRWQSLAKNIQYF.

This clonotype has a count of ten or more. The CDR3, as DNA: TGTGCCAGTGGACAGGGGGTCCCTGGAAACACCATATATTTT. Protein product: CASGQGVPGNTIYF. This chain connects TRBV6-5 to TRBJ1-3, with TRBD1 identical over 10 bases. Germline values: CDR1 MNHEY, CDR2 SVGAGI. Trimming cost V 9 bases and J 2 bases; bases outside gene matches: 4. This CDR3 comprises 14 residues.

This clonotype was counted many times. The genes are TRBV29-1 and TRBJ1-1; no firm D call. Germline V gene sequence: CDR1 SQVTM, CDR2 ANQGSEA. The V end was cut by 5 bases, the J end by 6 bases, with 13 bases between. This CDR3 spans 12 amino acids. CDR3 coding DNA: TGCAGCGTTAATGAGGGTTGGGCTGAAGCTTTCTTT. Protein: CSVNEGWAEAFF.

This clonotype was found many times. The gene calls are TRBV5-1 and TRBJ1-1; D not resolved. Germline-derived CDR1 and CDR2 are SGHRS and YFSETQ. This CDR3 is built from 13 residues. The germline V and J ends were trimmed by 3 bases and 7 bases, with 13 bases remaining between them. DNA for the CDR3: TGCGCCAGCAGCTCTGATGCGTTTGGTGAAGCTTTCTTT. Protein: CASSSDAFGEAFF.

In its sample, this clonotype was seen many times. This chain joins TRBV5-1 and TRBJ1-5, with D tentatively TRBD1 (6 bases). V lost 2 bases and J 6 bases, leaving 9 bases between the germline ends. Looked up from germline, CDR1 is SGHRS and CDR2 is YFSETQ. The CDR3 consists of 13 residues. CDR3 DNA sequence: TGCGCCAGCAGCTTACAGGGTGGTCAGCCCCAGCATTTT. It codes for CASSLQGGQPQHF.

This clonotype has at least ten counts. CDR3 region: CASSLIAGQTGELFF. DNA of the CDR3: TGTGCCAGCAGCTTAATAGCGGGGCAAACCGGGGAGCTGTTTTTT. The V gene is TRBV7-3, the J gene TRBJ2-2; 8 nucleotides agree with TRBD2. The trim removed 1 base at V and 5 bases at J, leaving 3 bases unmatched. Germline lookup yields CDR1 SGHTA and CDR2 FQGTGA. The CDR3 contains 15 residues.

Many counts were recorded for this clonotype. The V gene is TRBV20-1, the J gene TRBJ2-2; 7 positions match TRBD1. This CDR3 spans 14 amino acids. Trimming cost V 2 bases and J 7 bases; bases outside gene matches: 7. The germline V gene has CDR1 DFQATT and CDR2 SNEGSKA (reference sequence). Here the CDR3 DNA reads TGCAGTGCTAGAAAAGGGGGCGCGATCGGGGAGCTGTTTTTT. It specifies CSARKGGAIGELFF.

There are many counts of this clonotype. The J gene is TRBJ1-6, the V gene TRBV3-1; D not resolved. This CDR3 has 13 amino acids. Between the trimmed V and J ends, which lost 3 bases and 9 bases, there was a span of 9 bases. From germline, CDR1 is LGHDT and CDR2 YNNKEL (reference sequence). The CDR3: CASSQDVLSPLHF. The CDR3 DNA follows: TGTGCCAGCAGCCAGGACGTACTTTCACCCCTCCACTTT. The full variable domain, its missing parts supplied by reference TRBV3-1 and TRBJ1-6, is DTAVSQTPKYLVTQMGNDKSIKCEQNLGHDTMYWYKQDSKKFLKIMFSYNNKELIINETVPNRFSPKSPDKAHLNLHINSLELGDSAVYFCASSQDVLSPLHFGNGTRLTVT.

Many counts were recorded for this clonotype. The chain recombines TRBV4-3 with TRBJ2-2; D unclear. V was clipped by 6 bases and J by 1 base, with 9 bases between them. Germline V gene sequence: CDR1 LGHNA, CDR2 YSLEER. The CDR3 loop spans 14 amino acids. This CDR3 is CASRSVKNTGELFF. DNA of the CDR3: TGCGCCAGCAGGTCCGTCAAGAACACCGGGGAGCTGTTTTTT.

The table lists this clonotype with many counts. The V gene is TRBV6-5, the J gene TRBJ1-1; D is undetermined. Germline loops: CDR1 MNHEY, CDR2 SVGAGI. The CDR3 length is 12 residues. V lost 4 bases and J 4 bases, leaving 7 bases between the germline ends. DNA for the CDR3: TGTGCCAGCAGTTTAAGTGGCACTGAAGCTTTCTTT. The encoded protein is CASSLSGTEAFF.

This clonotype was found many times. This chain links TRBV5-6 with TRBJ2-5; TRBD1 aligns across 12 bases. The CDR3 runs to 15 residues. With 4 bases clipped from V and 3 bases from J, the junction kept 4 bases outside the gene matches. The germline V gene has CDR1 SGHDT and CDR2 YYEEEE. The CDR3 loop reads CASSRDRGQKETQYF. The CDR3 DNA follows: TGTGCCAGCAGCCGGGACAGGGGGCAGAAAGAGACCCAGTACTTC.

This clonotype has ten or more counts. The chain recombines TRBV29-1 with TRBJ1-2; TRBD1 matches at 8 bases. The CDR3 runs to 13 residues. V lost 7 bases to trimming and J lost 7 bases; unmatched junction nucleotides: 11. Germline assignment: CDR1 SQVTM and CDR2 ANQGSEA. The CDR3 spells CSARTGNLGGYTF. In DNA, the CDR3 is TGCAGCGCCAGGACAGGGAATCTCGGTGGCTACACCTTC.

This clonotype came up many times. The V gene is TRBV9, the J gene TRBJ2-4, with D hard to call. V gave up 4 bases and J gave up 7 bases, with 9 bases separating them. This CDR3 contains 12 residues. Germline CDR1 reads SGDLS; CDR2 reads YYNGEE. CDR3 residues: CASSSVGNIQYF. CDR3 bases: TGTGCCAGCAGCAGCGTCGGGAACATTCAGTACTTC.

The chain couples TRBV28 to TRBJ2-1, with no clear D. The V gene's germline CDR1 is MDHEN and CDR2 SYDVKM. This CDR3 contains 12 residues. Trimming took 3 bases from V and 6 from J, leaving 6 bases between them. The CDR3 loop reads CASSFPPNEQFF. CDR3 in DNA: TGTGCCAGCAGTTTTCCGCCCAATGAGCAGTTCTTC.

This clonotype was counted many times. The chain has TRBV14 and TRBJ2-5; the D is unclear. CDR3 length: 15 amino acids. CDR1 is SGHDN and CDR2 is FVKESK in the germline V gene. The ends were cut back, 3 bases at V and 0 bases at J, with 11 bases in the middle. This CDR3 is CASSHALGDQETQYF. The DNA of the CDR3 is TGTGCCAGCAGCCACGCGCTAGGTGACCAAGAGACCCAGTACTTC. Complete variable domain (other parts from reference TRBV14 and TRBJ2-5): EAGVTQFPSHSVIEKGQTVTLRCDPISGHDNLYWYRRVMGKEIKFLLHFVKESKQDESGMPNNRFLAERTGGTYSTLKVQPAELEDSGVYFCASSHALGDQETQYFGPGTRLLVL.

The table lists this clonotype with many counts. The chain carries TRBV20-1 and TRBJ2-3, with 7 positions matching TRBD1. With 6 bases clipped from V and 4 bases from J, the junction kept 4 bases outside the gene matches. Per the germline V gene, CDR1 is DFQATT and CDR2 is SNEGSKA (reference sequence). CDR3 length: 12 residues. Written as DNA, the CDR3 is TGCAGTGCAAACAGGGGTCCAGATACGCAGTATTTT. Its protein is CSANRGPDTQYF.

This clonotype appeared many times. The chain links TRBV6-5 to TRBJ2-2; TRBD1 aligns across 8 bases. V lost 1 base, J lost 8 bases, and 6 bases stayed unmatched. Looked up from germline, CDR1 is MNHEY and CDR2 is SVGAGI. The CDR3 contains 15 residues. CDR3 residues: CASSYLRQGMGELFF. The CDR3 DNA sequence: TGTGCCAGCAGTTACTTACGACAGGGGATGGGGGAGCTGTTTTTT.

This clonotype was observed at least ten times. This chain links TRBV7-2 with TRBJ2-4; TRBD2 aligns across 9 bases. Per germline, CDR1 SGHTA and CDR2 FQGNSA. J lost 3 bases, V lost 4 bases, and 7 bases had no gene match. CDR3 length equals 16 residues. The CDR3 DNA follows: TGTGCCAGCAGCTGGCGGGAGGGGGACAGCAAAAACATTCAGTACTTC. It specifies CASSWREGDSKNIQYF. Using reference TRBV7-2 and TRBJ2-4 for the parts outside the CDR3, the full variable domain is GAGVSQSPSNKVTEKGKDVELRCDPISGHTALYWYRQSLGQGLEFLIYFQGNSAPDKSGLPSDRFSAERTGGSVSTLTIQRTQQEDSAVYLCASSWREGDSKNIQYFGAGTRLSVL.

This clonotype has ten or more counts. The rearrangement links TRBV5-5 to TRBJ2-5; D perhaps matches TRBD2 (6 bases). The V gene lost 0 bases and the J gene lost 4 bases, with 13 bases spanning the gap. Germline CDR1 is SGHKS and CDR2 is YYEKEE (reference sequence). The length of the CDR3 is 15 residues. The CDR3 region has the DNA TGTGCCAGCAGCTTGGGGCCGACTAGAGGAGAGACCCAGTACTTC. Its protein is CASSLGPTRGETQYF.

This clonotype was detected ten times or more. The chain links TRBV14 to TRBJ1-3, with D maybe TRBD1 (5 bases). This CDR3 is built from 15 residues. Per the germline V gene, CDR1 is SGHDN and CDR2 is FVKESK. V dropped 3 bases and J dropped 0 bases, with 9 bases sitting between them. The CDR3 here is CASSQPGSSGNTIYF. The CDR3 DNA is TGTGCCAGCAGCCAGCCAGGGAGCTCTGGAAACACCATATATTTT.

A few counts support this clonotype. The genes are TRBV6-6 and TRBJ1-3; tentative D call: TRBD1 (5 bases). V was pared by 5 bases and J by 3 bases, with 17 bases between. Per germline, CDR1 MNHNY and CDR2 SVGAGI (reference sequence). This CDR3 region has 16 residues. CDR3: CASSLFQGPVGNTIYF. The DNA of the CDR3 is TGTGCCAGCAGTCTATTTCAGGGACCAGTTGGAAACACCATATATTTT.

This clonotype was seen repeatedly, ten times or more. In DNA, the CDR3 is TGTGCCAGCATCCGCGGGCTAGCCAACACCGGGGAGCTGTTTTTT. Amino acid sequence: CASIRGLANTGELFF. V gene TRBV7-9 combines with J gene TRBJ2-2; a possible D gene is TRBD2 (5 bases). Germline CDR1 SEHNR, CDR2 FQNEAQ (reference sequence). This CDR3 is built from 15 residues. Trimming left V 7 bases short and J 2 bases short, with 14 bases between.

This clonotype was counted ten times or more. The chain has TRBV20-1 and TRBJ2-3; no definite D call. CDR3 length: 13 residues. V dropped 5 bases and J dropped 3 bases, with 12 bases sitting between them. Germline CDR1 DFQATT, CDR2 SNEGSKA (reference sequence). The CDR3 coding sequence is TGCAGTGCTGCGGCCCTTCTGACAGATACGCAGTATTTT. Translated, it gives CSAAALLTDTQYF.

This clonotype was picked up many times. CDR3 in DNA: TGTGCCAGCAGCTTAGACCATCAAGAGACCCAGTACTTC. It specifies CASSLDHQETQYF. The chain combines TRBV7-2 with TRBJ2-5; D remains unclear. The CDR3 sequence is 13 residues long. Trimming took off 1 base at V and 2 bases at J, with 5 bases between the two ends. Germline loops: CDR1 SGHTA, CDR2 FQGNSA.

This CDR3 is CASSPRTGGYEQYF. The CDR3, as DNA: TGCGCCAGCAGCCCACGGACAGGGGGCTACGAGCAGTACTTC. The V gene is TRBV5-1, the J gene TRBJ2-7; 10 bases are a match to TRBD1. The CDR3 is 14 amino acids. Germline loops: CDR1 SGHRS, CDR2 YFSETQ. J lost 3 bases, V lost 4 bases, and 4 bases had no gene match.

Ten or more counts support this clonotype. This sequence joins TRBV20-1 and TRBJ1-2, with 7 bases matching TRBD1. Germline V lookup: CDR1 DFQATT, CDR2 SNEGSKA (reference sequence). The CDR3 loop spans 15 amino acids. Losses at the gene ends were 0 bases for V and 4 bases for J; bases not matched to a gene: 8. The CDR3 loop reads CSARETGRVGYGYTF. The CDR3 coding sequence is TGCAGTGCTAGAGAGACAGGGAGAGTGGGCTATGGCTACACCTTC.

Many counts were recorded for this clonotype. CDR3 coding DNA: TGCGCCAGCAGCTTGGTGTCCGTAGCTAGAGAGACCCAGTACTTC. Translated: CASSLVSVARETQYF. The chain is built from TRBV5-1 and TRBJ2-5; D is ambiguous. V was shortened by 0 bases and J by 4 bases, with 13 bases between the two germline ends. The CDR3 consists of 15 residues. CDR1 is SGHRS and CDR2 is YFSETQ in the germline V gene.